This T cell receptor (beta chain) comes out of a study of T cell repertoires and HLA-DP antigens. Study as a whole: Alloreactive CD4+ T cells targeted HLA-DP on transduced HeLa.

Germline V CDR1 and CDR2: MDHEN, SYDVKM. CDR3 size: 14 residues. V lost 6 bases and J 0 bases, leaving 11 bases between the germline ends. Worth noting for this clone: Its antigen is undetermined.

Clones were read by immunoSEQ multiplex PCR, and TCRdb kept only the in-frame ones, dropping some. The sample has around 110,000 clones, roughly 92% seen once. Sequenced sample: CD4+ T cells from PBMCs. This chain joins TRBV28 and TRBJ1-1; no reliable D call. This receptor was obtained from a young woman in good health and CMV-seronegative. In DNA, the CDR3 is TGTGCCAGCAGCCGTCGGGTCCTGAACACTGAAGCTTTCTTT. As protein: CASSRRVLNTEAFF.